The TCR beta chain described here comes from a study of T cell changes during pregnancy in multiple sclerosis. Germline V CDR1 and CDR2: SNHLY, FYNNEI. The CDR3 has 13 amino acids. The V and J ends lost 4 bases and 1 base respectively, with 7 bases between them. Using immunoSEQ multiplex PCR, the repertoire was profiled, and TCRdb retains in-frame clones only, with some absent. The repertoire includes approximately 94,000 clones, 92% of them detected once, and less than 2% sits in the top ten. As to this clone: Other DNA sequences in this specimen translate into the identical CDR3.

This chain uses TRBV2 with TRBJ1-1; possibly TRBD1 for D (5 bases). Here the sequenced sample was peripheral blood, taken after pregnancy. The origin of this receptor is a female donor with multiple sclerosis, enrolled in a pregnancy study. This CDR3 is CASSGQKNTEAFF. CDR3 coding DNA: TGTGCCAGCAGTGGACAGAAGAACACTGAAGCTTTCTTT.